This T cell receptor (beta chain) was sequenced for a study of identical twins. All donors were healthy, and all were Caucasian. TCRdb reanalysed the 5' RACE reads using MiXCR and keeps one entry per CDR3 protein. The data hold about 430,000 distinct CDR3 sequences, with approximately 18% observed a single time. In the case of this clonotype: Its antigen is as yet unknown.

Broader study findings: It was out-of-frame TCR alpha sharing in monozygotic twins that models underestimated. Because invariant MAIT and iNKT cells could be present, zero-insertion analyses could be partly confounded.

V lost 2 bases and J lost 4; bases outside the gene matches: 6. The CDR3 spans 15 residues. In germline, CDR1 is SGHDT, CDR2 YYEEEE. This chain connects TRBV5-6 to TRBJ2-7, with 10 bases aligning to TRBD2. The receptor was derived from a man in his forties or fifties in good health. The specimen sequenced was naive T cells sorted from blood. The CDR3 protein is CASSLPGTSVYEQYF. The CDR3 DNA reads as TGTGCCAGCAGCTTACCCGGGACTAGCGTGTACGAGCAGTACTTC.